Here is one TCR beta chain with its context. Its antigen is still unknown. This sample is part of a study of T-cell memory formation after mild COVID-19. On the study more broadly: There were largely donor-specific TCR clusters.

MiXCR was run by TCRdb on the 5' RACE reads, yielding one entry per CDR3 protein. The data contain 200,000 to 300,000 distinct CDR3 sequences, over 15% of them singletons. Study observations and caveats: Nothing showed for sure that second-wave clones peaking on day 37 were SARS-CoV-2 specific.

The V segment lost 4 bases and the J segment 5 bases; nucleotides outside the gene matches: 8. The CDR3 is 14 amino acids. CDR1 and CDR2 from the germline V gene are SGHTA and FQGNSA. The V gene is TRBV7-2, the J gene TRBJ2-7, with 7 bases aligning to TRBD1. The origin of this receptor is a man aged 18 to 35 who had mild COVID-19 (a few samples of this study predate the infection). Cell type and time point are not known. The sequenced material came from PBMCs or a T cell subset sorted from them (not recorded which). The CDR3 loop is CASSSSLGGHEQYF. The CDR3 bases are TGTGCCAGCAGCTCGTCACTAGGGGGCCACGAGCAGTACTTC.